Described below is a single TCR beta chain sequence and its context. This receptor's antigen is unknown. No much larger clone exists at a distance of one base, and base qualities are not known. In the germline V gene (reference sequence), CDR1 corresponds to LGHDT and CDR2 to YNNKEL. Germline trimming: 5 bases from V, 2 bases from J; junction bases outside gene matches: 6. Measured from the cysteine to the phenylalanine, the CDR3 is 15 residues long. Only the CDR3 portion is preserved as DNA: 45 bases, with reading frame beginning at the first base. Ficoll-Paque density gradient centrifugation was used to isolate PBMCs. This entry comes from a study of T-cell memory formation after mild COVID-19 (dated by TCRdb to about 2021). Describing the broader study: TCR sequence clusters from the two donors were found to be largely donor specific. T-cell clones expanding and contracting after mild COVID-19 in a couple of donors were tracked by longitudinal TCRalpha and TCRbeta repertoire sequencing. The cohort was made up of two young adult volunteers, one female and one male, who were previously healthy.

What the research found in general, with its limitations: Some responding clones were detected in pre-infection memory, suggesting pre-existing cross-reactive memory T cells joined the SARS-CoV-2 response. Only a couple of mild cases were covered by the study, and larger cohorts that include severe cases with pre-infection samples were considered necessary. The second-wave clones that peaked on day 37 were not confirmed to be SARS-CoV-2 specific. Contracting CD4+ clones turned up mainly in the CM and EM memory subsets, whereas EMRA was where CD8+ clones were enriched. From day 15 to 85, contracting clones showed balanced CD4/CD8 phenotypes, whereas a second wave of clones that expanded from day 15 to 37 leaned towards CD4+.

Sequenced on an Illumina NovaSeq 6000. cDNA libraries for TCRalpha and TCRbeta were prepared by 5'RACE using constant-segment primers, with sample barcodes and unique molecular identifiers added. RNA was extracted from every sample with Trizol reagent. Library amplification was performed in two PCR steps, and a second sample barcode and Illumina TruSeq adapters were introduced in the second step. Sequencing of the libraries was done on an Illumina NovaSeq, producing 2 x 150 bp paired-end reads. In the paper's pipeline: Demultiplexing of reads and collapsing into UMI-guided consensus sequences were performed with migec v1.2.7. Using mixcr v2.1.11, UMI consensuses were aligned to TRA and TRB V and J templates and then assembled into clonotypes. A clonotype was counted as expanded or contracted only when both edgeR and NoisET called the clonotype significant, with the noise models trained on biological replicates. edgeR calls used a false discovery rate-adjusted p below 0.01 and a log2 fold-change threshold of 1. As an exploratory analysis of dynamics, PCA with hierarchical clustering was applied to max-normalized trajectories of the 1000 most abundant clonotypes. Separately sequenced CD4+ and CD8+ repertoires were used to assign a CD4 or CD8 phenotype to each responding clone. TCRdb reworked the public reads: Q25 trimming with fastp, MiXCR clone assembly, productive beta chains retained. Every distinct CDR3 protein forms one entry, paired with its most common genes and DNA. For this entry, the V and J calls and clone size follow TCRdb and not the study's own pipeline. The sample table shows hundreds of thousands of distinct CDR3 sequences, and 20% to 25% are seen once. The ten top clones hold roughly an eighth of the sample.

The clonotype was recovered from an adult woman who had mild COVID-19 (a few samples of this study predate the infection). The sample titles of this study are shuffled in the database, so cell type and time point are left out; the donor was told from shared clones. The sequencing sample was made of PBMCs or a T cell subset sorted from them (not recorded which). This sequence uses TRBV3-1 and TRBJ2-7; 10 junctional bases match TRBD1. The DNA sequence reads TGTGCCAGCAGCTACCGGGACAGGGGTACCTACGAGCAGTACTTC. This codes for CASSYRDRGTYEQYF.